A selection of T cell receptor beta chains follows, all from one sample in a study of long-term antiretroviral therapy in people with HIV. Measured with immunoSEQ multiplex PCR; TCRdb has only the in-frame clones, and not every one. The sample holds about 17,000 clones, 79% seen once. This specimen was unsorted PBMCs, taken at the start of antiretroviral therapy. The source is a man under 40 with HIV. Each CDR3 is given with its conserved first and last residue. Rows give clone size only sometimes, using once, few, many, or a class for an expanded clone.

J: TRBJ2-1; size: NA; V: TRBV9; CDR3: CASSGRLGAPRGNEQFF
J: TRBJ1-3; size: NA; V: TRBV6-4; CDR3: CASSDSLAPLYSGNTIYF
J: TRBJ2-1; size: few; V: TRBV19; CDR3: CASSIGGGGKEQFF
J: TRBJ2-2; size: NA; V: TRBV6-8; CDR3: CASNSGELFF
J: TRBJ2-7; size: few; V: TRBV7-2; CDR3: CASSLEGTVREQYF
J: TRBJ2-7; size: NA; V: TRBV27; CDR3: CASTESRGTTYEQYF
J: TRBJ2-2; size: NA; V: TRBV7-2; CDR3: CASSLIAGEGGELFF
J: TRBJ2-5; size: NA; V: TRBV10-3; CDR3: CAISESTSGRKTQYF
J: TRBJ2-1; size: NA; V: TRBV20-1; CDR3: CSADKINEQFF
J: TRBJ2-7; size: NA; V: TRBV6-5; CDR3: CASSYSGFSSSYEQYF
J: TRBJ2-1; size: NA; V: TRBV4-3; CDR3: CASSQDQTSGGGNEQFF
J: TRBJ1-1; size: NA; V: TRBV4-3; CDR3: CASSQEDRANTEAFF
J: TRBJ2-7; size: NA; V: TRBV7-8; CDR3: CASSERAGLAYEQYF
J: TRBJ1-1; size: NA; V: TRBV28; CDR3: CASTRQGTEAFF
J: TRBJ2-7; size: NA; V: TRBV15; CDR3: CATSRDGGGIGLEQYF
J: TRBJ1-2; size: NA; V: TRBV6-5; CDR3: CASSRHGRAYGYTF
J: TRBJ2-5; size: NA; V: TRBV4-1; CDR3: CASSPLGLQETQYF
J: TRBJ1-3; size: NA; V: TRBV4-3; CDR3: CASSQGRGAYGNTIYF
J: TRBJ2-7; size: NA; V: TRBV2; CDR3: CASGQSRGRGEQYF
J: TRBJ2-3; size: NA; V: TRBV25-1; CDR3: CASSDTLAGGLWDTQYF
J: TRBJ2-3; size: NA; V: TRBV7-2; CDR3: CASSLDWPPDTQYF
J: TRBJ2-7; size: NA; V: TRBV13; CDR3: CAGSLSSTGAYEQYF
J: TRBJ1-1; size: NA; V: TRBV6-1; CDR3: CASSPAGGNTEAFF
J: TRBJ1-5; size: few; V: TRBV18; CDR3: CASSRTTGFSPQHF
J: TRBJ1-1; size: NA; V: TRBV5-4; CDR3: CASSPGRGEHTEAFF
J: TRBJ1-4; size: few; V: TRBV5-8; CDR3: CASSARQGVVANEKLFF
J: TRBJ1-2; size: NA; V: TRBV18; CDR3: CASSPPMGGYTF
J: TRBJ2-1; size: NA; V: TRBV25-1; CDR3: CASSEDGLAGSREQFF
J: TRBJ2-1; size: NA; V: TRBV28; CDR3: CASSKPDRPAYNEQFF
J: TRBJ2-7; size: NA; V: TRBV5-1; CDR3: CASSPGQGSYEQYF
J: TRBJ1-1; size: once; V: TRBV18; CDR3: CASSLGQGAEAFF
J: TRBJ1-2; size: NA; V: TRBV27; CDR3: CASTRGRRGEGANYGYTF
J: TRBJ2-4; size: NA; V: TRBV5-4; CDR3: CASSFSGQGETIQYF
J: TRBJ2-7; size: NA; V: TRBV7-6; CDR3: CASSSTTGIDEQYF
J: TRBJ1-2; size: NA; V: TRBV6-5; CDR3: CASSSTGGNGYTF
J: TRBJ2-1; size: NA; V: TRBV18; CDR3: CASSPLAGFYNEQFF
J: TRBJ2-3; size: NA; V: TRBV27; CDR3: CASSSWTSGKDTQYF
J: TRBJ1-6; size: NA; V: TRBV4-3; CDR3: CASSQDWDGAASSYNSPLHF
J: TRBJ1-1; size: NA; V: TRBV4-3; CDR3: CASSLVEGQANLLNTEAFF
J: TRBJ1-2; size: few; V: TRBV4-2; CDR3: CASSHSGGDYGYTF
J: TRBJ1-3; size: NA; V: TRBV9; CDR3: CASSLSTGRNSGNTIYF
J: TRBJ2-6; size: NA; V: TRBV18; CDR3: CASSPPLAGANVLTF
J: TRBJ2-7; size: once; V: TRBV5-1; CDR3: CASSFPGQQYEQYF
J: TRBJ2-2; size: NA; V: TRBV1; CDR3: CTSSPCLTSGSPNTGELFF
J: TRBJ1-3; size: NA; V: TRBV25-1; CDR3: CASIDRFAGNTIYF
J: TRBJ2-5; size: NA; V: TRBV30; CDR3: CAWSSLPVQETQYF
J: TRBJ1-2; size: NA; V: TRBV7-9; CDR3: CASSSASGRGYTF
J: TRBJ2-5; size: NA; V: TRBV4-2; CDR3: CASSQGLAGAKETQYF